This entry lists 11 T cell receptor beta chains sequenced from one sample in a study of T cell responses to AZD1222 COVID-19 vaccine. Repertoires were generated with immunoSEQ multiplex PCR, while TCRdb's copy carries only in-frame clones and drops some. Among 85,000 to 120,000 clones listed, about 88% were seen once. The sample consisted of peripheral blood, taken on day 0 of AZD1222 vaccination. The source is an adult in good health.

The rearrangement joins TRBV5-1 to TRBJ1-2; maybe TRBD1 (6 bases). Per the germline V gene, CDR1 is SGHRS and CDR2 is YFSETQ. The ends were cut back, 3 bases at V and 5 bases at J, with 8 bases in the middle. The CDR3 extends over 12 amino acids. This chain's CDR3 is CASSSQGYGYTF. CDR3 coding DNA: TGCGCCAGCAGCTCACAGGGATATGGCTACACCTTC. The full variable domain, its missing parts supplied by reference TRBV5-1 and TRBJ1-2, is KAGVTQTPRYLIKTRGQQVTLSCSPISGHRSVSWYQQTPGQGLQFLFEYFSETQRNKGNFPGRFSGRQFSNSRSEMNVSTLELGDSALYLCASSSQGYGYTFGSGTRLTVV.

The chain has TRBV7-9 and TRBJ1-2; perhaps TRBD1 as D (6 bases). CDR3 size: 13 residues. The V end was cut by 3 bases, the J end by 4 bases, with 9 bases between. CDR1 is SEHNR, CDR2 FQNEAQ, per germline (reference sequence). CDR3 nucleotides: TGTGCCAGCAGCTTGGACAGTCGCTATGGCTACACCTTC. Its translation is CASSLDSRYGYTF.

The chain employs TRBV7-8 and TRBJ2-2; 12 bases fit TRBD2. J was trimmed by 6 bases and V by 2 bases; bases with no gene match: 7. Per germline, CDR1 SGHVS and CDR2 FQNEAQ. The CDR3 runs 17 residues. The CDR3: CASSLSLAGGSAGELFF. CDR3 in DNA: TGTGCCAGCAGCTTATCACTAGCGGGAGGCTCAGCCGGGGAGCTGTTTTTT.

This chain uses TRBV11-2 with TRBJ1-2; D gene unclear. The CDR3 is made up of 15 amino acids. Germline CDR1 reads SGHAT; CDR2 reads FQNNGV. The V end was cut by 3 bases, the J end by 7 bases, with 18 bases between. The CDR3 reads CASSLPPIKAGGYTF. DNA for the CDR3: TGTGCCAGCAGCTTGCCACCTATCAAAGCCGGTGGCTACACCTTC.

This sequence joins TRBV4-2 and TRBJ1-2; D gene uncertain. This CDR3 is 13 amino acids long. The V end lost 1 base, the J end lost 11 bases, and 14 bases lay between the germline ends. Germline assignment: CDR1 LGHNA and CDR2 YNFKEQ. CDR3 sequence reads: CASSQGPREWYTF. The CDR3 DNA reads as TGTGCCAGCAGCCAAGGCCCCCGAGAATGGTACACCTTC.

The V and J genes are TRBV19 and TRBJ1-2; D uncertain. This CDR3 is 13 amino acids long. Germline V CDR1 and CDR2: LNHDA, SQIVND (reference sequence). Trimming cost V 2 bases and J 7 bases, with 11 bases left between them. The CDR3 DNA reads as TGTGCCAGTAGTATAATCACGGCGGCTGGCTACACCTTC. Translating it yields CASSIITAAGYTF.

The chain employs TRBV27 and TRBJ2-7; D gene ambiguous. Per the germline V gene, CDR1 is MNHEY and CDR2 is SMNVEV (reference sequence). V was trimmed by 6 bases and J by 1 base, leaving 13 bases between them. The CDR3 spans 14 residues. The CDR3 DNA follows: TGTGCCAGCAGCCGAGAATCTAAGTCCTACGAGCAGTACTTC. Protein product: CASSRESKSYEQYF.

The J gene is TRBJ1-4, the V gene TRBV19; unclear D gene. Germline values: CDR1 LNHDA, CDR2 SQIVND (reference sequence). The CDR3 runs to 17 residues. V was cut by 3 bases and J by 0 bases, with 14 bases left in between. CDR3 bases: TGTGCCAGTAGTATTCGGCCGGGAAGATCAACTAATGAAAAACTGTTTTTT. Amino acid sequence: CASSIRPGRSTNEKLFF.

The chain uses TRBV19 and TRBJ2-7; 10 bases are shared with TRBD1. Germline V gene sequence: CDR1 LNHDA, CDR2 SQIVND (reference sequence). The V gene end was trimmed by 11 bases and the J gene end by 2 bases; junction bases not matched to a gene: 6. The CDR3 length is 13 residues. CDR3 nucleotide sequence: TGTGCCTCTAAAGGGACAGGGGCCTACGAGCAGTACTTC. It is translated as CASKGTGAYEQYF.

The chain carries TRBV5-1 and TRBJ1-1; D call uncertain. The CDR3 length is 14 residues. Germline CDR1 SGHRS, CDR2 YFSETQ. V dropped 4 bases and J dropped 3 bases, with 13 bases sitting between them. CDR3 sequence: CASSRSIGDTEAFF. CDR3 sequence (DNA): TGCGCCAGCAGCCGATCGATTGGGGACACTGAAGCTTTCTTT.

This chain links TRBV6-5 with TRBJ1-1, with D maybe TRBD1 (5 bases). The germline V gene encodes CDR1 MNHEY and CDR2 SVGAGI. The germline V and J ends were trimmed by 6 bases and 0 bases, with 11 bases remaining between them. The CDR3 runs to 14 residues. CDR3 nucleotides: TGTGCCAGCAGGCAATGGGGCATGAACACTGAAGCTTTCTTT. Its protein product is CASRQWGMNTEAFF.